The present entry profiles one TCR beta chain with its context. Its antigen is as yet unknown. This sample was taken from a study of PD-1 blockade in classical Hodgkin lymphoma. Generated by immunoSEQ multiplex PCR, the TCRdb table keeps only in-frame clones and is missing some. The table lists approximately 15,000 clones, about four fifths of them singletons. There are 15 residues in the CDR3. The germline gives CDR1 SGHRS, CDR2 YFSETQ. Trimming removed 0 bases from V and 2 bases from J; junction bases left unmatched: 4. With no exception, relapse followed autologous stem cell transplantation in all patients, and brentuximab vedotin exposure varied. Findings and caveats of the study: The drivers behind the repertoire differences, possibly disease activity or prior therapy, remain undefined. The study found complete responders had baseline diversity similar to newly diagnosed patients.

This receptor was identified in a human donor with classical Hodgkin lymphoma. Sample: peripheral blood mononuclear cells (PBMCs), taken at baseline. The chain carries TRBV5-1 and TRBJ2-5; 7 nucleotides align to TRBD1. The CDR3: CASSLGPGQQETQYF. The CDR3 nucleotides read TGCGCCAGCAGCTTGGGGCCGGGACAGCAAGAGACCCAGTACTTC. The variable domain in full, with the rest retrieved from reference TRBV5-1 and TRBJ2-5, is KAGVTQTPRYLIKTRGQQVTLSCSPISGHRSVSWYQQTPGQGLQFLFEYFSETQRNKGNFPGRFSGRQFSNSRSEMNVSTLELGDSALYLCASSLGPGQQETQYFGPGTRLLVL.